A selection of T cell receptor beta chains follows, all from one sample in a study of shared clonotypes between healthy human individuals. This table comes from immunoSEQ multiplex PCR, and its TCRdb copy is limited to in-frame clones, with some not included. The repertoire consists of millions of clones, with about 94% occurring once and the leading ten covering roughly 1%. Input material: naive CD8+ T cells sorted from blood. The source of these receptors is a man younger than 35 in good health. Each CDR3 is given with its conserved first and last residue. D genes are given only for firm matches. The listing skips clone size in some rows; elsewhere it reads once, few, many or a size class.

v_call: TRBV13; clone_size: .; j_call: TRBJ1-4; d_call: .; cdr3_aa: CASSLGTNEKLFF; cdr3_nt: TGTGCCAGCAGCTTGGGAACTAATGAAAAACTGTTTTTT
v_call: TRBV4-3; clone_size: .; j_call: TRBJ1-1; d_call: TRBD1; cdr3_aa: CASRDRGRTEAFF; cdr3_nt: TGCGCCAGCAGGGACAGGGGAAGAACTGAAGCTTTCTTT
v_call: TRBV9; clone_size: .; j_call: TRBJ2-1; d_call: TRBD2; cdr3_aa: CASSQSGGSYNEQFF; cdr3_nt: TGTGCCAGCAGCCAAAGCGGGGGCTCCTACAATGAGCAGTTCTTC
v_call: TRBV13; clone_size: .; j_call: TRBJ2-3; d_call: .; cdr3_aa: CASSSLPDTQYF; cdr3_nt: TGTGCCAGCAGCTCACTACCCGATACGCAGTATTTT
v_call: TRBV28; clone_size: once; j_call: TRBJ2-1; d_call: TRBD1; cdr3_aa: CASRAGTGNNEQFF; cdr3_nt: TGTGCCAGCAGGGCCGGGACAGGGAACAATGAGCAGTTCTTC
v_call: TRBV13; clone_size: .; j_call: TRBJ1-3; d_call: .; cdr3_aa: CASSGTQYSGNTIYF; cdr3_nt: TGTGCCAGCTCAGGGACCCAGTACTCTGGAAACACCATATATTTT
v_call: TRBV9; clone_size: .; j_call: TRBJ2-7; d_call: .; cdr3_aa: CASSAREDEQYF; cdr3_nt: TGTGCCAGCAGCGCCCGCGAGGACGAGCAGTACTTC
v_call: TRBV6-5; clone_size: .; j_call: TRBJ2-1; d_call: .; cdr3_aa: CASSYTDIGNEQFF; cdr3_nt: TGTGCCAGCAGTTATACAGACATCGGCAATGAGCAGTTCTTC
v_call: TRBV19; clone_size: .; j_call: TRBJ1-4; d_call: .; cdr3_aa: CASSITAGPLGELFF; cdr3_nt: TGTGCCAGTAGTATTACGGCCGGGCCCCTGGGGGAACTGTTTTTT
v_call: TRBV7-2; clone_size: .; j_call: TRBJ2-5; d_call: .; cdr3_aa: CASSLIGGLGGQAAETQYF; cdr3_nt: TGTGCCAGCAGCTTAATTGGTGGGTTGGGGGGTCAAGCTGCAGAGACCCAGTACTTC
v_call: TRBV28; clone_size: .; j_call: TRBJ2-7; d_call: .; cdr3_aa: CASSLRTVYEQYF; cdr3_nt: TGTGCCAGCAGTTTACGGACAGTCTACGAGCAGTACTTC
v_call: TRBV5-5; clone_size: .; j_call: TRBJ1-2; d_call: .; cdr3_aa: CASSPATAPGDGYTF; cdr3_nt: TGTGCCAGCAGCCCAGCCACCGCCCCAGGGGATGGCTACACCTTC
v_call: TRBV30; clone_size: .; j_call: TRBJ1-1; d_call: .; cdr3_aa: CAWSVGHTTEAFF; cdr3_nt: TGTGCCTGGAGTGTAGGGCACACCACTGAAGCTTTCTTT
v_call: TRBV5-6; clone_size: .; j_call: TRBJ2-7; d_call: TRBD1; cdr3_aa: CASSWEVTGGFHEQYF; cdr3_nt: TGTGCCAGCAGCTGGGAAGTGACAGGGGGCTTTCACGAGCAGTACTTC
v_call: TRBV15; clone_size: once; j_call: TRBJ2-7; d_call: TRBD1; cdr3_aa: CATSRAGTGADEQYF; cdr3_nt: TGTGCCACCAGCAGAGCAGGGACAGGGGCGGACGAGCAGTACTTC
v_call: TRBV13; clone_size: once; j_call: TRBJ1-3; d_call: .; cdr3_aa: CASSEGDSGNTIYF; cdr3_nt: TGTGCCAGCAGCGAAGGGGATTCTGGAAACACCATATATTTT
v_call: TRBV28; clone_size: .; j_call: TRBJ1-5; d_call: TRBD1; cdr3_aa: CASSPTGNQPQHF; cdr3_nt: TGTGCCAGCAGTCCGACAGGGAATCAGCCCCAGCATTTT
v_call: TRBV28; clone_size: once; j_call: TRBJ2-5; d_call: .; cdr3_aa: CASMQGQETQYF; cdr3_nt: TGTGCCAGCATGCAGGGACAAGAGACCCAGTACTTC
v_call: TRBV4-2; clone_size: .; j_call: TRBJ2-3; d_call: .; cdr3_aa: CASRYTDTQYF; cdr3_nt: TGTGCCAGCAGGTACACAGATACGCAGTATTTT
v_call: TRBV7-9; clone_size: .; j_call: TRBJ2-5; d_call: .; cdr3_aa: CASSYQLAELEETQYF; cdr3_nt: TGTGCCAGCAGCTACCAATTAGCGGAGCTCGAGGAGACCCAGTACTTC
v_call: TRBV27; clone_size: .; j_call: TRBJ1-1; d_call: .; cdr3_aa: CASSNSPNLNTEAFF; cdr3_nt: TGTGCCAGCAGCAATTCCCCTAACTTGAACACTGAAGCTTTCTTT
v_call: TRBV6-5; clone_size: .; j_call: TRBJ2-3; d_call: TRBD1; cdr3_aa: CASGGQGGTDTQYF; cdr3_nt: TGTGCCAGCGGGGGACAGGGTGGCACAGATACGCAGTATTTT
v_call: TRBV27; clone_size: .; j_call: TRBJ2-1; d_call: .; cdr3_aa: CASGWSQGEQFF; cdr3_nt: TGTGCCAGCGGGTGGTCTCAAGGTGAGCAGTTCTTC
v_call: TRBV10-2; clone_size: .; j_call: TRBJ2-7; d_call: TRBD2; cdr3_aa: CASSESEVAGAYEQYF; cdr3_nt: TGCGCCAGCAGTGAGTCTGAGGTAGCGGGAGCTTACGAGCAGTACTTC
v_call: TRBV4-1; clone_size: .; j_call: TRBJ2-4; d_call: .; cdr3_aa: CASSQNTRQGKSKNIQYF; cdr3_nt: TGCGCCAGCAGCCAAAACACCCGGCAGGGAAAATCCAAAAACATTCAGTACTTC
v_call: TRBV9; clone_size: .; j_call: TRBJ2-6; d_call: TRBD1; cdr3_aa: CASSVPGTGSVPPTSGANVLTF; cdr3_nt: TGTGCCAGCAGCGTTCCGGGGACAGGGAGCGTCCCCCCAACCTCTGGGGCCAACGTCCTGACTTTC
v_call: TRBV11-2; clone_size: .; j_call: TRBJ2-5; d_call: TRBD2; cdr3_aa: CASRGPGLGVLQETQYF; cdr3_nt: TGTGCCAGCAGAGGACCGGGACTAGGAGTATTGCAAGAGACCCAGTACTTC
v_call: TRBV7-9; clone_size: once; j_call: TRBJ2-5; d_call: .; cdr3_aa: CASSFYAETQYF; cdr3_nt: TGTGCCAGCAGCTTCTACGCGGAGACCCAGTACTTC
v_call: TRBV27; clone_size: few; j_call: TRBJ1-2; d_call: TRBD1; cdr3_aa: CASRPTGGGGYTF; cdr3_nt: TGTGCCAGCAGGCCTACAGGGGGTGGTGGCTACACCTTC
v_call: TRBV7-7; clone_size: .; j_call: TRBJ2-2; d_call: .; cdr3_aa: CASSQAPYKGENTGELFF; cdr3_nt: TGTGCTAGCAGCCAAGCCCCCTATAAGGGCGAGAACACCGGGGAGCTGTTTTTT
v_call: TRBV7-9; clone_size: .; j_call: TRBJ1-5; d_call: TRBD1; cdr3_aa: CASSHGGTGDQPQHF; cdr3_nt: TGTGCCAGCAGCCACGGAGGGACAGGGGATCAGCCCCAGCATTTT
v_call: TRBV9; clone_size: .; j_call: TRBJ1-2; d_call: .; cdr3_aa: CASSVTGNGYTF; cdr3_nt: TGTGCCAGCAGCGTCACGGGGAACGGCTACACCTTC
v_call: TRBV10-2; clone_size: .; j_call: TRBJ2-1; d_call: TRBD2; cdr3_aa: CASGAGGPGEQFF; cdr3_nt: TGCGCCAGCGGAGCGGGGGGGCCAGGTGAGCAGTTCTTC
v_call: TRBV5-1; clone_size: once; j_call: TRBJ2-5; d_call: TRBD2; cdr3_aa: CASSLDPGREETQYF; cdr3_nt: TGCGCCAGCAGCTTGGATCCGGGGAGGGAGGAGACCCAGTACTTC
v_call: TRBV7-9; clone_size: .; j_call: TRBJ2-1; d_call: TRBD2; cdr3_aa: CASSSAWGTNGDNEQFF; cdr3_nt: TGTGCCAGCAGCTCCGCCTGGGGGACTAATGGAGACAATGAGCAGTTCTTC
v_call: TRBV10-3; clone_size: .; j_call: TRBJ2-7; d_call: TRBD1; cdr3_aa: CAISSGTGESYEQYF; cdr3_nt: TGTGCCATCAGTTCCGGGACAGGGGAATCCTACGAGCAGTACTTC
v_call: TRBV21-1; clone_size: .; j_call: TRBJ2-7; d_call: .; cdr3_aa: CASSRSASGKNSISWQYF; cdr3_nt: TGTGCCAGCAGCAGGTCGGCTAGCGGGAAAAATAGTATCTCCTGGCAGTACTTC
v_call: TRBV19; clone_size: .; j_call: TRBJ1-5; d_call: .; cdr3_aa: CASTIGGDQPQHF; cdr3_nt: TGTGCCAGTACCATTGGGGGGGATCAGCCCCAGCATTTT
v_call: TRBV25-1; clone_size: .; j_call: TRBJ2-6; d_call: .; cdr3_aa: CASSPLDGGANVLTF; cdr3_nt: TGTGCCAGCAGTCCCCTCGATGGTGGGGCCAACGTCCTGACTTTC
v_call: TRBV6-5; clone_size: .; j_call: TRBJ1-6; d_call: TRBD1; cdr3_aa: CASSYGTDYNSPLHF; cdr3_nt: TGTGCCAGCAGTTACGGGACAGACTATAATTCACCCCTCCACTTT
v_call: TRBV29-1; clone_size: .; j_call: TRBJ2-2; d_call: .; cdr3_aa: CSVVKGSTGELFF; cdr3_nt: TGCAGCGTTGTGAAGGGGAGTACCGGGGAGCTGTTTTTT
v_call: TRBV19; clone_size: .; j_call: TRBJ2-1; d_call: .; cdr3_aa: CASSIAGKGAYNEQFF; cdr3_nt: TGTGCCAGTAGTATAGCCGGGAAGGGGGCCTACAATGAGCAGTTCTTC
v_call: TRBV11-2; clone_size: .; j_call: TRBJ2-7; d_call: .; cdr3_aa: CASSSWAGDEQYF; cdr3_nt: TGTGCCAGCAGTTCCTGGGCCGGCGACGAGCAGTACTTC
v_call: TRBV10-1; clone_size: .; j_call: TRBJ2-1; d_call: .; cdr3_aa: CAGSESRWGTEQFF; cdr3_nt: TGCGCCGGCAGTGAGTCAAGGTGGGGGACTGAGCAGTTCTTC
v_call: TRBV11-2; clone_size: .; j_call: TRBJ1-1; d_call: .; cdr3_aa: CASSLGTGLLAFF; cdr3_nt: TGTGCCAGCAGCTTAGGTACTGGGCTTTTAGCTTTCTTT
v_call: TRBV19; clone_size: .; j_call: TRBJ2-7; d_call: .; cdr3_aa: CASSITASSYEQYF; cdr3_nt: TGTGCCAGTAGTATAACTGCTAGCTCCTACGAGCAGTACTTC
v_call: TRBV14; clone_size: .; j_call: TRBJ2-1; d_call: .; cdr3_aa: CASSQGTNPYNEQFF; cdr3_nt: TGTGCCAGCAGCCAAGGGACTAACCCCTACAATGAGCAGTTCTTC